This T cell receptor (beta chain) was obtained from a study of cytomegalovirus exposure and HLA in healthy donors. Points from the study as a whole: As a later analysis showed, a missense DCLRE1C variant was linked to trimming of TCR beta V- and J-genes. The classifier, whose performance was assessed in both the original and validation cohorts, reportedly diagnosed cytomegalovirus status with high specificity and sensitivity.

Unmatched junction bases numbered 5, after V lost 6 bases and J lost 5 bases. Germline CDR1 MNHNY, CDR2 SVGAGI (reference sequence). CDR3 size: 13 residues. As regards this clone: The antigen is unknown.

13 Jbeta primers and 60 Vbeta primers were used for the PCR. Assay: immunoSEQ multiplex PCR; the TCRdb copy retains only in-frame clones and omits some. The sample gives around 130,000 clones, approximately 80% of which show up once; approximately 1.7% is in the top ten. This chain links TRBV6-6 with TRBJ2-5, with 8 bases lining up with TRBD1. Sequenced material: PBMCs. This TCR was recovered from a woman in her forties in good health and CMV-seronegative. In DNA form, the CDR3 reads TGTGCCAGCAGGTCGACAGGGGTGGAGACCCAGTACTTC. Translating it yields CASRSTGVETQYF.